This T cell receptor beta chain was retrieved from a study of beta chain features in type 1 diabetes. cDNA synthesis used the whole RNA isolate, giving expressed TCRB sequences. The study sequenced naive, central memory and regulatory T cell samples to an average of about 3.57 million reads. Libraries were prepared by immunoSEQ multiplex PCR; TCRdb keeps only in-frame clonotypes and omits some of them. The table lists approximately 150,000 clones, around a tenth of them singletons. Averaging around 120 mL, one heparinised blood draw was given by each donor. A word on this clone: No antigen is known for it.

Study-wide results and caveats: In cDNA sequencing, cells with high TCR expression could be over-represented.

CDR3 length: 14 residues. Germline V gene data show CDR1 as ENHRY and CDR2 as SYGVKD. The V gene lost 4 bases and the J gene lost 4 bases, with 13 bases spanning the gap. The V gene is TRBV10-3, the J gene TRBJ1-1; the D gene is possibly TRBD1 (6 bases). The sequence came from a woman in her forties in good health. Sequenced material: central memory CD4+ T cells from blood. DNA of the CDR3: TGTGCCATCAGTGGCAGGGGTAGTGGCACTGAAGCTTTCTTT. It translates to CAISGRGSGTEAFF.